These 27 T cell receptor beta chains were sequenced from one sample in a study of Ad26.COV2.S vaccination and SARS-CoV-2 variants. The table came from immunoSEQ multiplex PCR; TCRdb's copy has only in-frame clones and leaves some out. The data contain 410,000 or so clones, around 92% of them singletons. Treatment reported: 19 received Ad26.COV2.S at low or high dose, single or two shots; roughly five received placebo; per-sample allocation not given. At day 63 after the first vaccine or placebo injection, samples were drawn. The sample consisted of peripheral blood, taken in a trial of Ad26.COV2.S vaccine versus placebo. Receptors were obtained from a person between 18 and 65 years old who received the Ad26.COV2.S COVID-19 vaccine or a placebo.

This chain connects TRBV11-2 to TRBJ2-3; 12 bases agree with TRBD2. Trimming removed 5 bases from V and 4 bases from J; junction bases left unmatched: 1. Germline V CDR1 and CDR2: SGHAT, FQNNGV. The CDR3 is 14 residues long. CDR3 region: CASSLAGGPDTQYF. CDR3 nucleotide sequence: TGTGCCAGCAGCCTAGCGGGGGGGCCAGATACGCAGTATTTT.

The chain recombines TRBV4-1 with TRBJ2-1; 13 nucleotides agree with TRBD2. Germline CDR1 reads MGHRA; CDR2 reads YSYEKL. The CDR3 is 15 residues long. V shed 4 bases, J shed 10 bases, and the junction held 7 bases outside the gene matches. CDR3 in DNA: TGCGCCAGCAGCCCAACTAGCGGGGGGGTCTACGAGCAGTTCTTC. It codes for CASSPTSGGVYEQFF.

This clone has more than one count but fewer than ten. This sequence joins TRBV7-8 and TRBJ2-7; TRBD1 agrees at 10 bases. The CDR3 covers 16 residues. CDR1 is SGHVS and CDR2 is FQNEAQ in the germline V gene. Trimming took 2 bases from V and 6 from J; bases not matched to a gene: 10. The CDR3 loop reads CASSLYFGTGDGEQYF. The CDR3 DNA is TGTGCCAGCAGCTTATATTTCGGGACAGGGGACGGCGAGCAGTACTTC.

This chain joins TRBV6-2 or TRBV6-3 and TRBJ2-1; D is possibly TRBD1 or TRBD2 (5 bases each). The CDR3 extends over 14 amino acids. CDR1 and CDR2 (germline): MNHEY, SVGEGT. Trimming took 0 bases from V and 16 from J, leaving 19 bases between them. CDR3 residues: CASSYSPDGTPGFF. CDR3 bases: TGTGCCAGCAGTTACTCGCCGGACGGGACCCCGGGTTTCTTC.

This clone was seen only once. This chain uses TRBV6-1 with TRBJ2-7, with TRBD2 identical over 8 bases. V was pared by 2 bases and J by 7 bases, with 10 bases of the junction left unmatched. CDR1 is MNHNS and CDR2 is SASEGT in the germline V gene. The CDR3 totals 15 residues. The CDR3 nucleotides are TGTGCCAGCAGTGAATGGGCTAGCGGGTGGAGGGAGCAGTACTTC. Its protein is CASSEWASGWREQYF.

The chain has TRBV19 and TRBJ2-2, with no clear D. Trimming left V 5 bases short and J 4 bases short, with 8 bases between. CDR1 LNHDA and CDR2 SQIVND come from the germline V gene (reference sequence). The CDR3 is 13 amino acids. CDR3: CASSLRPTGELFF. CDR3 DNA: TGTGCCAGTAGTCTTAGACCCACCGGGGAGCTGTTTTTT.

This sequence joins TRBV11-2 and TRBJ2-1, with no clear D. The CDR3 contains 13 residues. CDR1 and CDR2 (germline): SGHAT, FQNNGV. Trimming took off 5 bases at V and 4 bases at J, with 9 bases between the two ends. CDR3 region: CASSQSPYNEQFF. The CDR3 coding sequence is TGTGCCAGCAGCCAGAGCCCGTACAATGAGCAGTTCTTC.

The V gene is TRBV6-5, the J gene TRBJ1-1; possible D gene TRBD1, 5 bases. Trimming left V 10 bases short and J 5 bases short, with 17 bases between. Germline loops: CDR1 MNHEY, CDR2 SVGAGI. The CDR3 covers 13 residues. The CDR3 DNA follows: TGTGCCATCCGGCCCACCCGGGGGACTGAAGCTTTCTTT. This codes for CAIRPTRGTEAFF.

V usage is TRBV19 and J usage is TRBJ1-1; D call uncertain. Per the germline V gene, CDR1 is LNHDA and CDR2 is SQIVND (reference sequence). There are 14 residues in the CDR3. Trimming stripped 7 bases from V and 5 bases from J, with 17 bases between. In nucleotides, the CDR3 is TGTGCCAGTACCCGGGGAAGGGAGCGAACTGAAGCTTTCTTT. Translated, it gives CASTRGRERTEAFF.

The chain recombines TRBV5-4 with TRBJ2-7; maybe TRBD2 (6 bases). V was pared by 4 bases and J by 5 bases, with 16 bases between. Germline values: CDR1 SGHNT, CDR2 YYREEE (reference sequence). The CDR3 has 14 amino acids. The CDR3 loop reads CASSDAGGAHEQYF. The DNA of the CDR3 is TGTGCCAGCAGCGACGCAGGCGGGGCCCACGAGCAGTACTTC.

V gene TRBV6-2 or TRBV6-3 combines with J gene TRBJ1-4; D is uncertain. This CDR3 has 13 amino acids. V was shortened by 3 bases and J by 5 bases, with 7 bases between the two germline ends. The germline CDR1 and CDR2 sequences are MNHEY and SVGEGT. The CDR3 DNA reads TGTGCCAGCAGTTATGAGGGAAATGAAAAACTGTTTTTT. Its translation: CASSYEGNEKLFF.

The V and J genes are TRBV7-8 and TRBJ2-2; perhaps TRBD1 as D (6 bases). V was cut by 0 bases and J by 8 bases, with 10 bases left in between. This CDR3 region has 14 residues. CDR1 is SGHVS and CDR2 is FQNEAQ in the germline V gene. The DNA of the CDR3 is TGTGCCAGCAGCTTAGCGTACAGGGCTGGGGAGCTGTTTTTT. Translation: CASSLAYRAGELFF. The full variable domain, rest sourced from reference TRBV7-8 and TRBJ2-2, is GAGVSQSPRYKVAKRGQDVALRCDPISGHVSLFWYQQALGQGPEFLTYFQNEAQLDKSGLPSDRFFAERPEGSVSTLKIQRTQQEDSAVYLCASSLAYRAGELFFGEGSRLTVL.

The rearrangement links TRBV7-2 to TRBJ1-5, with no clear D. From germline, CDR1 is SGHTA and CDR2 FQGNSA. The CDR3 sequence is 17 residues long. V lost 5 bases, J lost 6 bases, and 23 bases lay in between. The CDR3 DNA reads TGTGCCAGCAGCCCGTACAAAAATCGATTGTCAATTCAGCCCCAGCATTTT. Protein: CASSPYKNRLSIQPQHF.

The chain uses TRBV7-6 and TRBJ2-2, with D unresolved. The CDR3 totals 15 residues. Deletions cut 3 bases from V and 3 bases from J, with 11 bases between. Germline-derived CDR1 and CDR2 are SGHVS and FNYEAQ. CDR3 coding DNA: TGTGCCAGCAGCTTTCCCTACAGAGACACCGGGGAGCTGTTTTTT. Amino acids: CASSFPYRDTGELFF.

The chain joins TRBV3-1 (or the pseudogene TRBV3-2) to TRBJ2-1, with 11 bases matching TRBD2. Trimming at V came to 4 bases and at J to 7 bases, leaving 6 bases not matched to a gene. CDR1 is LGHDT, CDR2 YNNKEL, per germline (reference sequence). The CDR3 loop spans 15 amino acids. CDR3 sequence reads: CASSLSGGAGNEQFF. As DNA, the CDR3 is TGTGCCAGCAGCCTTAGCGGGGGGGCGGGTAATGAGCAGTTCTTC.

The chain couples TRBV19 to TRBJ1-1, with TRBD1 identical over 8 bases. Germline V gives CDR1 LNHDA, CDR2 SQIVND (reference sequence). This CDR3 contains 13 residues. After removal of 3 bases from V and 12 bases from J, the junction contained 9 bases not matched to a gene. This CDR3 reads CASSISQGATSFF. The CDR3, as DNA: TGTGCCAGTAGTATCTCGCAGGGGGCTACGTCTTTCTTT.

The chain has TRBV9 and TRBJ2-2; 8 nucleotides agree with TRBD2. V trimming: 2 bases; J trimming: 4 bases; junction bases outside the gene matches: 13. Germline V gene lookup returns CDR1 SGDLS and CDR2 YYNGEE. The CDR3 length is 18 residues. CDR3 in DNA: TGTGCCAGCAGCGTTCAGTGGCGGGGGGCCACCGGCACCGGGGAGCTGTTTTTT. Translation: CASSVQWRGATGTGELFF. The full variable domain, completed using reference TRBV9 and TRBJ2-2, is DSGVTQTPKHLITATGQRVTLRCSPRSGDLSVYWYQQSLDQGLQFLIQYYNGEERAKGNILERFSAQQFPDLHSELNLSSLELGDSALYFCASSVQWRGATGTGELFFGEGSRLTVL.

The rearrangement joins TRBV11-2 to TRBJ1-4, with 9 bases lining up with TRBD1. The CDR3 sequence is 16 residues long. Looked up from germline, CDR1 is SGHAT and CDR2 is FQNNGV. The trim removed 5 bases at V and 5 bases at J, leaving 9 bases unmatched. CDR3 residues: CASSPGTGIGNEKLFF. The CDR3 DNA follows: TGTGCCAGCAGCCCCGGGACAGGGATTGGGAATGAAAAACTGTTTTTT.

This sequence joins TRBV5-1 and TRBJ2-1, with 10 bases lining up with TRBD2. J lost 3 bases, V lost 2 bases, and 5 bases had no gene match. The germline V gene has CDR1 SGHRS and CDR2 YFSETQ. The CDR3 has 16 residues. The CDR3 sequence: CASSFLAGVGYNEQFF. The DNA of the CDR3 is TGCGCCAGCAGCTTTCTAGCGGGGGTAGGCTACAATGAGCAGTTCTTC.

This sequence joins TRBV7-8 and TRBJ1-5, with 9 nucleotides matching TRBD1. Germline V gene lookup returns CDR1 SGHVS and CDR2 FQNEAQ. The CDR3 totals 14 residues. The V segment lost 5 bases and the J segment 6 bases; nucleotides outside the gene matches: 5. CDR3: CASSHRGLGQPQHF. As DNA, the CDR3 is TGTGCCAGCAGCCACAGGGGGCTGGGTCAGCCCCAGCATTTT.

The V call is TRBV11-3, the J call TRBJ2-7; D may match TRBD1 or TRBD2 (5 bases each). CDR3 length: 15 amino acids. Trimming removed 5 bases from V and 4 bases from J, with 18 bases in between. Germline V lookup: CDR1 SGHNT, CDR2 YENEEA. Here the CDR3 DNA reads TGTGCCAGCAGCCCCGCGCCAGGGAGCTTTTACGAGCAGTACTTC. It translates to CASSPAPGSFYEQYF.

This sequence joins TRBV14 and TRBJ2-7; 10 positions agree with TRBD1. Gene TRBJ2-1 matches the end of the DNA better, so the J call may be wrong. Per the germline V gene, CDR1 is SGHDN and CDR2 is FVKESK. The CDR3 runs 16 residues. In DNA form, the CDR3 reads TGTGCCAGCAGCCAAGTCCCCCCTGGGACAGGGGAAGTTCAGTTCTTC. Translating it yields CASSQVPPGTGEVQFF.

V is TRBV18 and J is TRBJ1-1; D unclear. The germline CDR1 and CDR2 sequences are KGHSH and LQKENI. Trimming took 1 base from V and 0 from J, leaving 18 bases between them. The CDR3 consists of 18 residues. CDR3 DNA: TGTGCCAGCTCACCACGGGCGCAAACTGCGAACATGAACACTGAAGCTTTCTTT. Its translation: CASSPRAQTANMNTEAFF.

The rearrangement uses TRBV29-1 and TRBJ1-5, with 8 bases aligning to TRBD1. In germline, CDR1 is SQVTM, CDR2 ANQGSEA. This CDR3 region has 13 residues. V lost 7 bases and J lost 5; bases outside the gene matches: 7. The CDR3 region is CSARTGLDQPQHF. Here the CDR3 DNA reads TGCAGCGCCCGGACAGGGTTAGATCAGCCCCAGCATTTT. Full variable domain (rest looked up from reference TRBV29-1 and TRBJ1-5): SAVISQKPSRDICQRGTSLTIQCQVDSQVTMMFWYRQQPGQSLTLIATANQGSEATYESGFVIDKFPISRPNLTFSTLTVSNMSPEDSSIYLCSARTGLDQPQHFGDGTRLSIL.

This clone showed up just a few times. V and J are TRBV9 and TRBJ2-3, with TRBD2 identical over 8 bases. The CDR3 is 14 residues long. J was trimmed by 2 bases and V by 4 bases; bases with no gene match: 3. Germline values: CDR1 SGDLS, CDR2 YYNGEE. DNA of the CDR3: TGTGCCAGCAGCCCTAGCGGGTACACAGATACGCAGTATTTT. This translates into CASSPSGYTDTQYF.

The chain has TRBV7-2 and TRBJ2-3; 11 bases match TRBD2. This CDR3 is built from 19 residues. Unmatched junction bases numbered 10, after V lost 2 bases and J lost 0 bases. Germline V gene lookup returns CDR1 SGHTA and CDR2 FQGNSA. CDR3 DNA sequence: TGTGCCAGCAGCTTAATGGCTAGCGGGGGGTCCTCTAGCACAGATACGCAGTATTTT. Protein product: CASSLMASGGSSSTDTQYF. The complete variable domain, with remaining parts taken from reference TRBV7-2 and TRBJ2-3, reads GAGVSQSPSNKVTEKGKDVELRCDPISGHTALYWYRQSLGQGLEFLIYFQGNSAPDKSGLPSDRFSAERTGGSVSTLTIQRTQQEDSAVYLCASSLMASGGSSSTDTQYFGPGTRLTVL.

This clone was seen only a few times. This chain uses TRBV4-3 with TRBJ1-4; 9 bases line up with TRBD1. CDR3 size: 15 residues. CDR1 is LGHNA and CDR2 is YSLEER in the germline V gene. V lost 3 bases and J lost 7; bases outside the gene matches: 6. CDR3 nucleotide sequence: TGCGCCAGCAGCCAGGAGACAGGGGGTCCTGAAAAACTGTTTTTT. Translating it yields CASSQETGGPEKLFF.